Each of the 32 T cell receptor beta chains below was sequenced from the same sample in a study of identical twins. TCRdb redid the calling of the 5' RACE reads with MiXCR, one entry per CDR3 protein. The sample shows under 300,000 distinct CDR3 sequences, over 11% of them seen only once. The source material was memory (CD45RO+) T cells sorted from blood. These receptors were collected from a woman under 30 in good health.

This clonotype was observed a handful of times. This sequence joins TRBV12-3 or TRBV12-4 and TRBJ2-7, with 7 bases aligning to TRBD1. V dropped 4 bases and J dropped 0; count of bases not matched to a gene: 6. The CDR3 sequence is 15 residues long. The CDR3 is CASSSGQLSSYEQYF. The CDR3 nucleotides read TGTGCCAGCAGTTCGGGACAGTTAAGCTCCTACGAGCAGTACTTC.

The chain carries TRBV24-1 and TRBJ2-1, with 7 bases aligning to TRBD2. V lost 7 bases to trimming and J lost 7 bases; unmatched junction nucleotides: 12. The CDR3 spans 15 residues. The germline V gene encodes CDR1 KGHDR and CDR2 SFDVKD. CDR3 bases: TGTGCCACCAGCAGGTCTCGGGGGGACGGGAATGAGCAGTTCTTC. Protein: CATSRSRGDGNEQFF.

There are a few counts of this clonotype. In nucleotides, the CDR3 is TGCAGTGCTAGAGCTGGGACAGGGAGGGCCAAAAACATTCAGTACTTC. It yields the protein CSARAGTGRAKNIQYF. The V call is TRBV20-1, the J call TRBJ2-4, with 9 bases that match TRBD1. Germline trimming cut 1 base from V and 1 base from J; bases unmatched to any gene: 5. From germline, CDR1 is DFQATT and CDR2 SNEGSKA (reference sequence). The length of the CDR3 is 16 residues.

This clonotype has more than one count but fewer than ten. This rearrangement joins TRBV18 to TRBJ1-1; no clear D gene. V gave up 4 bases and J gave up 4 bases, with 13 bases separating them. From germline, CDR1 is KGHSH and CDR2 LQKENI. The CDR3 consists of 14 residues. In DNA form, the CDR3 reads TGTGCCAGCTCACAGAATACCCCTGGCACTGAAGCTTTCTTT. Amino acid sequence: CASSQNTPGTEAFF.

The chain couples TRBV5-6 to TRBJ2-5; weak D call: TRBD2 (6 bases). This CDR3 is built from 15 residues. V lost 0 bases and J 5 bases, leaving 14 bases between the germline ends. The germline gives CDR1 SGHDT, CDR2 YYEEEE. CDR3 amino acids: CASSLVSSSGETQYF. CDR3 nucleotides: TGTGCCAGCAGCTTGGTGTCATCGAGCGGGGAGACCCAGTACTTC.

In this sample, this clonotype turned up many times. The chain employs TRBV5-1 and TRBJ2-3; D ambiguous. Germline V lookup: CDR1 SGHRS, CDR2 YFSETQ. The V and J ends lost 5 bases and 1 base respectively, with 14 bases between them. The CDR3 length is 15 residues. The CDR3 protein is CASSIVFSRTDTQYF. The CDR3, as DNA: TGCGCCAGCAGTATCGTCTTTTCCCGCACAGATACGCAGTATTTT.

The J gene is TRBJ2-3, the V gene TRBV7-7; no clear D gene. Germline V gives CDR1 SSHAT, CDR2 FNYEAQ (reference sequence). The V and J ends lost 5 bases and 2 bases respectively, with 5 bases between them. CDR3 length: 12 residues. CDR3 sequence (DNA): TGTGCCAGCAGCGATGACACAGATACGCAGTATTTT. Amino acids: CASSDDTDTQYF.

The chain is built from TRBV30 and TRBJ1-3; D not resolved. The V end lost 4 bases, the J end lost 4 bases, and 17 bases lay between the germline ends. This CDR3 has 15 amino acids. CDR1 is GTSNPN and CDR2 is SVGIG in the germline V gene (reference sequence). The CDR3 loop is CAWTGGRAAGNTIYF. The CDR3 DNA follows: TGTGCCTGGACCGGCGGACGGGCGGCCGGAAACACCATATATTTT.

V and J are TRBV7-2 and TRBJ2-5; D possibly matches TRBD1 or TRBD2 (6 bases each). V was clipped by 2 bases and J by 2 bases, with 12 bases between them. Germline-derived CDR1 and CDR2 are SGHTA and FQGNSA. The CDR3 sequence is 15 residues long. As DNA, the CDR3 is TGTGCCAGCAGCTTAAGGGGGAGGTGGCAAGAGACCCAGTACTTC. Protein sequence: CASSLRGRWQETQYF.

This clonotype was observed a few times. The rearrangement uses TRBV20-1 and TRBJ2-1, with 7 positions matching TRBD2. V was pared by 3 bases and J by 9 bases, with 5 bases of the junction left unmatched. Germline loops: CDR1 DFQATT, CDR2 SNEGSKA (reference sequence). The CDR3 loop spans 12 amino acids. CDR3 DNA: TGCAGTGCTAGGCTACTAGCGACTGAGCAGTTCTTC. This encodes CSARLLATEQFF.

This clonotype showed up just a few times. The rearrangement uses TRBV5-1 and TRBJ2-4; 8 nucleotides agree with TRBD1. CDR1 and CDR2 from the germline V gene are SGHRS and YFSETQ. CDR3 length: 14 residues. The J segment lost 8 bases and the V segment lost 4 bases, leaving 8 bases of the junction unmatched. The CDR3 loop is CASSTGQGGYIQYF. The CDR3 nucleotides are TGCGCCAGCAGCACCGGACAGGGCGGATACATTCAGTACTTC.

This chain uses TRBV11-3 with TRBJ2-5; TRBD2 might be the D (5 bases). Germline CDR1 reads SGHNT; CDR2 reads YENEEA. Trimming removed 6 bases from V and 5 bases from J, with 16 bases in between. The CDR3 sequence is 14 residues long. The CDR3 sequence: CASSRRATGETQYF. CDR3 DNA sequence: TGTGCCAGCAGTCGCCGGGCGACGGGGGAGACCCAGTACTTC.

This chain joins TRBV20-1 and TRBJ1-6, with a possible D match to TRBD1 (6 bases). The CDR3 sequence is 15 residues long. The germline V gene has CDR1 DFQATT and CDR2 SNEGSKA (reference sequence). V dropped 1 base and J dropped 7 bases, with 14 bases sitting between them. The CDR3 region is CSARVGQGKNSPLHF. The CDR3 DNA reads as TGCAGTGCTAGAGTCGGCCAGGGGAAGAATTCACCCCTCCACTTT.

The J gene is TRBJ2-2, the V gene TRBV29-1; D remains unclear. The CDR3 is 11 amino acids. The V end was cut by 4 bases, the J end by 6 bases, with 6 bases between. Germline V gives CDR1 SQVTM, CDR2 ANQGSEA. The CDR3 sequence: CSVVIPGELFF. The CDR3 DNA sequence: TGCAGCGTTGTAATCCCCGGGGAGCTGTTTTTT.

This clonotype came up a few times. CDR3 residues: CASSSARGAAGNEQFF. Written as DNA, the CDR3 is TGTGCCAGCAGCTCCGCAAGGGGGGCTGCTGGGAATGAGCAGTTCTTC. J is TRBJ2-1 and V is TRBV11-2; D may be TRBD1 or TRBD2 (6 bases each). The V end lost 4 bases, the J end lost 7 bases, and 20 bases lay between the germline ends. Germline CDR1 and CDR2: SGHAT and FQNNGV. This CDR3 region has 16 residues. Looking up the rest from reference TRBV11-2 and TRBJ2-1 gives the full variable domain: EAGVAQSPRYKIIEKRQSVAFWCNPISGHATLYWYQQILGQGPKLLIQFQNNGVVDDSQLPKDRFSAERLKGVDSTLKIQPAKLEDSAVYLCASSSARGAAGNEQFFGPGTRLTVL.

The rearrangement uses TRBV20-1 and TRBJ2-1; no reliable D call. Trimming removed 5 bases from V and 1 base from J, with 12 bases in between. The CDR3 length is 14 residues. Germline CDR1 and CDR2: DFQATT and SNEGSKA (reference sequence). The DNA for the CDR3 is TGCAGTGCTCTTCCTAGGAGTTCCTACAATGAGCAGTTCTTC. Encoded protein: CSALPRSSYNEQFF.

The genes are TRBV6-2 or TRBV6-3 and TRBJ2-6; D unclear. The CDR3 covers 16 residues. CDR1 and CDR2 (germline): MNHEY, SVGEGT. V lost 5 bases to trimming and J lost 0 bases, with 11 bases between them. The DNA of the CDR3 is TGTGCCAGCAGTCCCTTAACCCCCTCTGGGGCCAACGTCCTGACTTTC. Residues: CASSPLTPSGANVLTF.

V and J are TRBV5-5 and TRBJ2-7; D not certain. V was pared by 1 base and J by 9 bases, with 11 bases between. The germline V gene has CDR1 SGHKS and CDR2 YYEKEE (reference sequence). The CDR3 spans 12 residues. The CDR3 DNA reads TGTGCCAGCAGCTTGTCGGGTTCCGGGCAGTACTTC. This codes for CASSLSGSGQYF.

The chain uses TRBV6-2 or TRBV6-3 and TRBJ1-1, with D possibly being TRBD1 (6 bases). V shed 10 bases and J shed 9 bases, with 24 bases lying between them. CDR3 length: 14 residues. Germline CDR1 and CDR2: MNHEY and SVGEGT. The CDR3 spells CATYLIQGASKAFF. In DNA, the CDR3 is TGTGCCACTTACCTGATACAGGGAGCCTCTAAAGCTTTCTTT.

CDR3 sequence (DNA): TGCGCCAGCAGTAGGACAGGGAGAGAGACTGAAGCTTTCTTT. As protein: CASSRTGRETEAFF. The J gene is TRBJ1-1, the V gene TRBV10-1; 8 positions agree with TRBD1. The junction had 7 bases not matched to a gene; V was cut back by 5 bases and J by 5 bases. Germline-derived CDR1 and CDR2 are WNHNN and SYGVQD (reference sequence). The CDR3 has 14 amino acids.

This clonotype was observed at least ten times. CDR3 sequence: CASSETVIAGDEQFF. CDR3 nucleotide sequence: TGCGCCAGCAGCGAGACGGTGATAGCCGGCGATGAGCAGTTCTTC. V gene TRBV5-1 combines with J gene TRBJ2-1, with D hard to call. Germline-derived CDR1 and CDR2 are SGHRS and YFSETQ. The length of the CDR3 is 15 residues. The ends were cut back, 4 bases at V and 8 bases at J, with 19 bases in the middle.

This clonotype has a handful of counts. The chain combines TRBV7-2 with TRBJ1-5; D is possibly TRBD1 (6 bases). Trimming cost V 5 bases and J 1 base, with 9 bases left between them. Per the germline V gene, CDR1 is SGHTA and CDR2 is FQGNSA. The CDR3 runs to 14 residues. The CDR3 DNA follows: TGTGCCAGCAGCCGTGACAGGAGCAATCAGCCCCAGCATTTT. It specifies CASSRDRSNQPQHF. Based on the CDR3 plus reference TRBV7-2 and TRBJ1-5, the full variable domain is GAGVSQSPSNKVTEKGKDVELRCDPISGHTALYWYRQSLGQGLEFLIYFQGNSAPDKSGLPSDRFSAERTGGSVSTLTIQRTQQEDSAVYLCASSRDRSNQPQHFGDGTRLSIL.

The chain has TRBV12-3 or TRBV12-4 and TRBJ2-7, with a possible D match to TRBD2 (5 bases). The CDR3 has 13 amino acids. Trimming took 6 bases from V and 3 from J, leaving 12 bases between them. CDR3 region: CASSPRTGYEQYF. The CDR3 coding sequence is TGTGCCAGCAGCCCACGGACTGGCTACGAGCAGTACTTC.

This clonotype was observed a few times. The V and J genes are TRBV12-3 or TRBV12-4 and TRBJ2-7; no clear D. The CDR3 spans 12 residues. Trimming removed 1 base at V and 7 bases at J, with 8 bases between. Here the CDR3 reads CASSLGAWEQYF. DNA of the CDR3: TGTGCCAGCAGTTTAGGGGCCTGGGAGCAGTACTTC.

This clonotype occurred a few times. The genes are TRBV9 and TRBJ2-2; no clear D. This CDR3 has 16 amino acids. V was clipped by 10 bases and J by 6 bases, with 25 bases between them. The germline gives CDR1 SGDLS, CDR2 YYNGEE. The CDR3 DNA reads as TGTGCCTCGAAAGCCAACTACTCCGGTTCCCCCGGGGAGCTGTTTTTT. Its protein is CASKANYSGSPGELFF.

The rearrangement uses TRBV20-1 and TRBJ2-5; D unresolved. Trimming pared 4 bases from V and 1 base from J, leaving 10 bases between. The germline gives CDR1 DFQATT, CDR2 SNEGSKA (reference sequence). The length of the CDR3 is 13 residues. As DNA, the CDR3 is TGCAGTGCTATCCCATACATCCAAGAGACCCAGTACTTC. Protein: CSAIPYIQETQYF.

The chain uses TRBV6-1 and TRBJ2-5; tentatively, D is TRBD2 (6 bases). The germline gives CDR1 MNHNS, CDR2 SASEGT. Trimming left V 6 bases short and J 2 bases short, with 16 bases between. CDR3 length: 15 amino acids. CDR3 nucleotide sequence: TGTGCCAGCAGCCTGGGGGGAATAGGGCAAGAGACCCAGTACTTC. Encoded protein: CASSLGGIGQETQYF.

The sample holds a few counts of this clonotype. This chain's CDR3 is CASSLIGGQGNEKLFF. The DNA for the CDR3 is TGCGCCAGCAGCTTGATAGGCGGACAGGGTAATGAAAAACTGTTTTTT. The chain links TRBV5-1 to TRBJ1-4; TRBD1 matches 8 bases. Germline CDR1 is SGHRS and CDR2 is YFSETQ. V lost 1 base, J lost 4 bases, and 6 bases stayed unmatched. CDR3 length: 16 residues.

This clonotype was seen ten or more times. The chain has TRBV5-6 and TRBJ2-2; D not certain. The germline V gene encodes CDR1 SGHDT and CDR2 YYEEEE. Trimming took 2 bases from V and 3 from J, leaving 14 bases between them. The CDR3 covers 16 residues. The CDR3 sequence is CASSFSARRDTGELFF. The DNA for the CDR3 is TGTGCCAGCAGCTTCTCTGCTCGCCGGGACACCGGGGAGCTGTTTTTT.

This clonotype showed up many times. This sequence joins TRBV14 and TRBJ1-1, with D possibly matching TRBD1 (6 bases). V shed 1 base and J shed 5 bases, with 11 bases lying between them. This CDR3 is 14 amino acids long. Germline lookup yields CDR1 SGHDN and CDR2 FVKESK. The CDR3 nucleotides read TGTGCCAGCAGCCAAGTAGGGGGAGGGACTGAAGCTTTCTTT. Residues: CASSQVGGGTEAFF.

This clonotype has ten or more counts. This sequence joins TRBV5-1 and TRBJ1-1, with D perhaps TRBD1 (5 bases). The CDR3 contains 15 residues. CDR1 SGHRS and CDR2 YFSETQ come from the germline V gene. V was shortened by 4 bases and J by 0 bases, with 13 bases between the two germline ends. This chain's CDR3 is CASSVGPQLNTEAFF. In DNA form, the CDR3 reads TGCGCCAGCAGCGTGGGACCTCAGCTGAACACTGAAGCTTTCTTT.

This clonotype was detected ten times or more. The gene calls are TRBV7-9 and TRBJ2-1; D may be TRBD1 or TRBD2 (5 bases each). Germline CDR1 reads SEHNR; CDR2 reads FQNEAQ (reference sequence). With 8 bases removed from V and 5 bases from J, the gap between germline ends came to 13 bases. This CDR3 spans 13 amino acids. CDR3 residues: CASSLGRDNEQFF. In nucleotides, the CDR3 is TGTGCCAGCTCACTGGGACGGGACAATGAGCAGTTCTTC. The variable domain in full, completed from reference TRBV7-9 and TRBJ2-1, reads DTGVSQNPRHKITKRGQNVTFRCDPISEHNRLYWYRQTLGQGPEFLTYFQNEAQLEKSRLLSDRFSAERPKGSFSTLEIQRTEQGDSAMYLCASSLGRDNEQFFGPGTRLTVL.